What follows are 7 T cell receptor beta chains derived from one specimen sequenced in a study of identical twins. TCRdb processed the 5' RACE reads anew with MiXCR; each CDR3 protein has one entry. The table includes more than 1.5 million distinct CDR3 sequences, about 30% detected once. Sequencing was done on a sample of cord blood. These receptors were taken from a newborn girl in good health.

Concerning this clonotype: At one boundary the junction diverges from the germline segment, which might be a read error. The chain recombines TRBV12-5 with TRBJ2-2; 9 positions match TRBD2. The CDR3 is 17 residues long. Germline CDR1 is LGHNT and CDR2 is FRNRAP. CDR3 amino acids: CASGFRGLAQNAGELFF. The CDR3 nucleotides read TGTGCTAGTGGTTTCCGGGGACTAGCACAGAACGCCGGGGAGCTGTTTTTT.

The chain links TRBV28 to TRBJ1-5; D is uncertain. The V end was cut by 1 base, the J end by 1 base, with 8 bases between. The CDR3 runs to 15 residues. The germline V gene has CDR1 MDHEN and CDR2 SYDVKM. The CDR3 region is CASSLFRGSNQPQHF. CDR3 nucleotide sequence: TGTGCCAGCAGTTTATTTAGAGGCAGCAATCAGCCCCAGCATTTT.

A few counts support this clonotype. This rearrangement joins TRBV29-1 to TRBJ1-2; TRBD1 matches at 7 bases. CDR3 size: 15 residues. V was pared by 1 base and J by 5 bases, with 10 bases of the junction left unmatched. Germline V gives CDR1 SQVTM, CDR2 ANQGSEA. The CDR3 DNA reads TGCAGCGTTGAAGCCCAGGGGGGGATGAAATATGGCTACACCTTC. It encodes CSVEAQGGMKYGYTF. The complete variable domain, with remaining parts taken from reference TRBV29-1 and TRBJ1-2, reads SAVISQKPSRDICQRGTSLTIQCQVDSQVTMMFWYRQQPGQSLTLIATANQGSEATYESGFVIDKFPISRPNLTFSTLTVSNMSPEDSSIYLCSVEAQGGMKYGYTFGSGTRLTVV.

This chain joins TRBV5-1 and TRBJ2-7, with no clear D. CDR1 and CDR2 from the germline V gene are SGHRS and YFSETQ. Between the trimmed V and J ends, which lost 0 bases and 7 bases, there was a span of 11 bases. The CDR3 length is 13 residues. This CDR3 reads CASSLGSTGEQYF. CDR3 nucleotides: TGCGCCAGCAGCTTGGGTTCGACGGGTGAGCAGTACTTC.

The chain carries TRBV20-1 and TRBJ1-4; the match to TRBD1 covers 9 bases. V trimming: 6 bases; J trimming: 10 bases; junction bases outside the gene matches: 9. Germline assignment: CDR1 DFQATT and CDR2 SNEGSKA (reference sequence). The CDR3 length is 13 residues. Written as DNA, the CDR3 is TGCAGTGCAAGGGACAGGGTATTTGGAAAACTGTTTTTT. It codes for CSARDRVFGKLFF.

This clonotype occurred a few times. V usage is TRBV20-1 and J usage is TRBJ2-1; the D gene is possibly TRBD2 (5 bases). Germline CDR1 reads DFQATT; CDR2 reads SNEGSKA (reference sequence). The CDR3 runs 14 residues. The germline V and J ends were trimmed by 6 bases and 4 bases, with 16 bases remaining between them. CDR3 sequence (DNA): TGCAGTGCGGAGGCTCGGGTAGGGTACAATGAGCAGTTCTTC. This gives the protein CSAEARVGYNEQFF.

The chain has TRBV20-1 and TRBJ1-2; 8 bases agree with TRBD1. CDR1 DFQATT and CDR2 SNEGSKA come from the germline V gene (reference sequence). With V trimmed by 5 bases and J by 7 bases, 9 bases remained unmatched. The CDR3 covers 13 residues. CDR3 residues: CSASKDRAGGYTF. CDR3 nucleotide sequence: TGCAGTGCTTCCAAGGACAGGGCGGGTGGCTACACCTTC.